This is a list of T cell receptor beta chains from one sample in a study of CD8 T cells in Susac syndrome. Via MiXCR, TCRdb re-called the immunoSEQ multiplex PCR reads, giving one row per CDR3 protein. This repertoire shows about 120,000 distinct CDR3 sequences, under 95% found once; its top ten account for approximately 0.12%. Specimen: CD8+ T cells from PBMCs. The receptor set was obtained from a human donor in good health. Each CDR3 is given with its conserved first and last residue. The D gene is left open where the match is weak. Clone size is shown for a subset of rows, as once, few, many or a class of expanded clone.

j_call cdr3_length v_call d_call clone_size cdr3_aa cdr3_nt
TRBJ1-6 14 TRBV2 TRBD1 . CASTTDRGNSPLHF TGTGCCAGCACCACAGACAGGGGAAATTCACCCCTCCACTTT
TRBJ1-2 15 TRBV20-1 TRBD1 . CSASAGQLTLYGYTF TGCAGTGCTAGTGCGGGACAGCTTACTCTCTATGGCTACACCTTC
TRBJ2-7 15 TRBV7-2 TRBD2 . CASRGQREWSYEQYF TGTGCCAGCAGGGGCCAGCGGGAGTGGTCCTACGAGCAGTACTTC
TRBJ1-1 11 TRBV11-2 . . CASSPGYEAFF TGTGCCAGCAGCCCAGGGTATGAAGCTTTCTTT
TRBJ1-5 16 TRBV7-9 TRBD1 . CASSSLGTGGNQPQHF TGTGCCAGCAGCTCTCTTGGGACAGGGGGCAATCAGCCCCAGCATTTT
TRBJ2-1 12 TRBV6-1 . few CASSTPYNEQFF TGTGCCAGCAGTACCCCCTACAATGAGCAGTTCTTC
TRBJ2-7 13 TRBV6-5 TRBD1 . CASMGQGTSEQYF TGTGCCAGCATGGGACAGGGGACCTCCGAGCAGTACTTC
TRBJ2-7 13 TRBV7-9 . . CAAGFSGKYEQYF TGTGCCGCTGGGTTCTCCGGGAAATACGAGCAGTACTTC
TRBJ2-1 14 TRBV11-2 . . CASSLAWPTDEQFF TGTGCCAGCAGCTTAGCCTGGCCGACGGATGAGCAGTTCTTC
TRBJ2-7 15 TRBV10-3 TRBD2 . CAITDTSGATYEQYF TGTGCCATCACCGATACTAGCGGGGCGACCTACGAGCAGTACTTC
TRBJ2-2 13 TRBV6-5 . . CASRFPGTGELFF TGTGCCAGCAGGTTCCCAGGCACCGGGGAGCTGTTTTTT
TRBJ2-7 14 TRBV7-2 TRBD2 . CASSPSGGANEQYF TGTGCCAGCAGCCCCAGCGGGGGGGCCAACGAGCAGTACTTC
TRBJ1-1 13 TRBV6-6 . . CASRVSSWEGAFF TGTGCCAGCAGAGTATCCTCTTGGGAAGGAGCTTTCTTT
TRBJ1-1 14 TRBV7-3 . once CASSPRLGATEAFF TGTGCCAGCAGCCCTAGATTGGGGGCCACTGAAGCTTTCTTT
TRBJ1-1 13 TRBV19 . . CASSRRGDTEAFF TGTGCCAGTAGTCGACGCGGGGACACTGAAGCTTTCTTT
TRBJ2-7 10 TRBV7-9 . . CASEKYEQYF TGTGCCAGCGAAAAGTACGAGCAGTACTTC
TRBJ1-1 14 TRBV7-2 . . CASSSGHVNTEAFF TGTGCCAGCAGCTCGGGACATGTGAACACTGAAGCTTTCTTT
TRBJ2-6 16 TRBV6-7 . once CASSYRTLKRANVLTF TGTGCCAGCAGTTACAGGACGCTGAAGAGGGCCAACGTCCTGACTTTC
TRBJ1-2 13 TRBV7-2 . . CASSLDSLYGYTF TGTGCCAGCAGCTTAGACAGTCTCTATGGCTACACCTTC
TRBJ2-3 15 TRBV2 TRBD2 . CASGLTSGRLDTQYF TGTGCCAGCGGCTTGACTAGCGGGCGGTTAGATACGCAGTATTTT
TRBJ2-7 14 TRBV7-9 TRBD1 . CASSKTGGPHEQYF TGTGCCAGCAGCAAAACAGGGGGCCCGCACGAGCAGTACTTC
TRBJ2-5 16 TRBV12-3/TRBV12-4 TRBD2 . CASSPSEAGGRETQYF TGTGCCAGCAGCCCCTCGGAGGCGGGGGGTAGGGAGACCCAGTACTTC
TRBJ1-2 17 TRBV5-1 TRBD1 . CASSLGTGGFTNYGYTF TGCGCCAGCAGCCTTGGGACAGGGGGCTTCACTAACTATGGCTACACCTTC
TRBJ2-3 15 TRBV7-2 TRBD2 . CASSRGGSGTDTQYF TGTGCCAGCAGCCGCGGGGGGTCGGGCACAGATACGCAGTATTTT
TRBJ1-1 17 TRBV3-1 TRBD1 once CASSLGQGAFRNTEAFF TGTGCCAGCAGCCTTGGGCAGGGGGCTTTCCGGAACACTGAAGCTTTCTTT
TRBJ2-5 17 TRBV7-2 TRBD2 . CASSLGLAGGGRETQYF TGTGCCAGCAGCTTGGGACTAGCGGGAGGGGGTCGAGAGACCCAGTACTTC
TRBJ1-1 16 TRBV29-1 . . CSVEGTSGAGGTEAFF TGCAGCGTTGAGGGGACCTCCGGCGCCGGGGGCACTGAAGCTTTCTTT
TRBJ2-7 14 TRBV5-6 . . CASTRGTLSYEQYF TGTGCCAGCACTAGGGGGACCCTCTCCTACGAGCAGTACTTC
TRBJ1-6 16 TRBV25-1 TRBD1 once CASRGVGGQGHTPLHF TGTGCCAGCAGAGGTGTGGGGGGACAGGGACACACACCCCTCCACTTT
TRBJ2-1 16 TRBV6-5 . . CASSYRRLRGYNEQFF TGTGCCAGCAGTTACCGTCGGCTCAGAGGGTACAATGAGCAGTTCTTC
TRBJ2-5 16 TRBV6-2/TRBV6-3 TRBD2 . CASSYTSGGMKETQYF TGTGCCAGCAGTTACACTAGCGGGGGAATGAAAGAGACCCAGTACTTC
TRBJ1-5 12 TRBV12-3/TRBV12-4 . once CASSPAEQPQHF TGTGCCAGCAGCCCGGCGGAGCAGCCCCAGCATTTT
TRBJ1-5 12 TRBV20-1 . . CSAVPGDEPQHF TGCAGTGCTGTCCCCGGGGATGAGCCCCAGCATTTT
TRBJ1-1 15 TRBV14 TRBD1 . CASSQEMTGMVEAFF TGTGCCAGCAGCCAAGAGATGACAGGGATGGTTGAAGCTTTCTTT
TRBJ2-1 15 TRBV7-2 TRBD2 . CASSLIRTSDSEQFF TGTGCCAGCAGCTTAATCCGTACTAGCGATAGTGAGCAGTTCTTC
TRBJ1-5 15 TRBV6-1 TRBD1 few CASSRDRGHDQPQHF TGTGCCAGCAGTAGGGACAGGGGGCATGACCAGCCCCAGCATTTT
TRBJ1-1 14 TRBV20-1 TRBD1 once CSASPNDRVTEAFF TGCAGTGCTAGCCCTAATGACAGGGTCACTGAAGCTTTCTTT
TRBJ2-4 13 TRBV7-9 . . CASSFGAKNIQYF TGTGCCAGCAGCTTTGGGGCCAAAAACATTCAGTACTTC
TRBJ1-2 13 TRBV12-3/TRBV12-4 . . CASSVRGSYGYTF TGTGCCAGCAGCGTCAGGGGTAGCTATGGCTACACCTTC
TRBJ2-5 16 TRBV27 TRBD1 . CASSLFQGAKGETQYF TGTGCCAGCAGTTTATTCCAGGGGGCGAAAGGAGAGACCCAGTACTTC
TRBJ2-2 15 TRBV6-6 TRBD2 . CASNRAGGLTGELFF TGTGCCAGCAATAGAGCGGGAGGGCTCACCGGGGAGCTGTTTTTT
TRBJ1-1 16 TRBV6-2/TRBV6-3 TRBD1 . CASSYSGQGRGTEAFF TGTGCCAGCAGTTACTCGGGACAGGGGAGAGGCACTGAAGCTTTCTTT
TRBJ1-1 12 TRBV5-1 . . CASSPPGGEAFF TGCGCCAGCAGCCCCCCCGGTGGTGAAGCTTTCTTT
TRBJ1-2 13 TRBV6-4 . . CATAQVSGQGYTF TGTGCCACCGCCCAAGTTTCTGGGCAGGGCTACACCTTC
TRBJ2-2 16 TRBV2 . . CASTKYGGLSTGELFF TGTGCCAGCACCAAGTACGGGGGGCTGTCCACCGGGGAGCTGTTTTTT
TRBJ2-3 15 TRBV5-1 TRBD2 . CASSLATSPTDTQYF TGCGCCAGCAGCTTGGCGACTAGCCCCACAGATACGCAGTATTTT
TRBJ2-3 14 TRBV12-3/TRBV12-4 . . CASSSSSGTRTQYF TGTGCCAGCAGTTCGTCCTCCGGGACCCGGACGCAGTATTTT
TRBJ1-4 14 TRBV5-1 . . CASSGRDNGEKLFF TGCGCCAGCAGCGGCCGGGACAATGGGGAAAAACTGTTTTTT
TRBJ2-7 14 TRBV29-1 . . CSVLEAGGVYEQYF TGCAGCGTGCTGGAGGCAGGGGGGGTCTACGAGCAGTACTTC
TRBJ2-1 12 TRBV25-1 . . CASSGPERRQFF TGTGCCAGCTCAGGCCCGGAGCGGAGGCAGTTCTTC
TRBJ2-7 14 TRBV14 . . CASSLMTRSGEQYF TGTGCCAGCAGCCTTATGACTAGATCGGGGGAGCAGTACTTC
TRBJ1-2 12 TRBV20-1 TRBD1 . CSAQTGAPGYTF TGCAGTGCACAGACAGGGGCCCCTGGCTACACCTTC
TRBJ2-1 14 TRBV5-4 TRBD1 . CALTRDRGYNEQFF TGTGCCCTAACCCGGGACAGGGGATACAATGAGCAGTTCTTC
TRBJ1-5 19 TRBV6-2/TRBV6-3 . . CASSYPTGRGDERNQPQHF TGTGCCAGCAGTTATCCGACAGGAAGGGGCGACGAACGCAATCAGCCCCAGCATTTT
TRBJ2-3 15 TRBV19 . . CASSNSGGAVDTQYF TGTGCCAGTAGTAATAGTGGGGGAGCGGTCGATACGCAGTATTTT
TRBJ2-5 13 TRBV29-1 . . CSVDETPMETQYF TGCAGCGTTGACGAGACACCTATGGAGACCCAGTACTTC
TRBJ2-1 13 TRBV14 . once CASSPTWSDEQFF TGTGCCAGCAGCCCCACCTGGAGCGATGAGCAGTTCTTC